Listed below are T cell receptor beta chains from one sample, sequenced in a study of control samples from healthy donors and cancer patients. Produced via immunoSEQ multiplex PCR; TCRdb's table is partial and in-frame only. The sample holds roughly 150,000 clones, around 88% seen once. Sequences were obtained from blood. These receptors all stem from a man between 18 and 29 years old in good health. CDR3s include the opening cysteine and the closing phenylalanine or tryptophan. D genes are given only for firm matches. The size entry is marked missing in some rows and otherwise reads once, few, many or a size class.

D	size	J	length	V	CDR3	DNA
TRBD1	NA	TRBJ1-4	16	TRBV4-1	CASSLQGDRGGGKLFF	TGCGCCAGCAGCCTCCAGGGGGACAGGGGCGGGGGAAAACTGTTTTTT
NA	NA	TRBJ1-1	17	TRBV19	CASSISLGHGRNTEAFF	TGTGCCAGTAGTATCTCCCTTGGGCATGGCAGGAACACTGAAGCTTTCTTT
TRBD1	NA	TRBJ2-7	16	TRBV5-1	CASSYGAGTGRYEQYF	TGCGCCAGCAGCTACGGGGCGGGGACAGGCCGTTACGAGCAGTACTTC
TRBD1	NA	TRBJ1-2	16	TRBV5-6	CASSLGTGAAPYGYTF	TGTGCCAGCAGCTTGGGGACAGGGGCCGCGCCCTATGGCTACACCTTC
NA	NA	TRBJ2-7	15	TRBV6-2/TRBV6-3	CASSFLQGISYEQYF	TGTGCCAGCAGTTTCCTACAGGGAATCTCCTACGAGCAGTACTTC
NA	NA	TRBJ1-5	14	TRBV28	CASSLSGSNQPQHF	TGTGCCAGCAGTTTATCGGGGAGCAATCAGCCCCAGCATTTT
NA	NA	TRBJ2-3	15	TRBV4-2	CASSQGMAGTDTQYF	TGTGCCAGCAGCCAAGGAATGGCGGGCACAGATACGCAGTATTTT
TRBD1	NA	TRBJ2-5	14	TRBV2	CASSHQGARETQYF	TGTGCCAGCAGCCACCAGGGGGCACGGGAGACCCAGTACTTC
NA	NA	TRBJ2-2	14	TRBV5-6	CASSFRTTTGELFF	TGTGCCAGCAGCTTCAGGACTACTACCGGGGAGCTGTTTTTT
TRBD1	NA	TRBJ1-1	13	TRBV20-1	CSASYPDRAVAFF	TGCAGTGCTAGTTACCCCGACAGGGCTGTTGCTTTCTTT
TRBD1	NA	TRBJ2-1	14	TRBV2	CASTWDSSYNEQFF	TGTGCCAGCACCTGGGACAGCTCCTACAATGAGCAGTTCTTC
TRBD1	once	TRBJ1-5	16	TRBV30	CAWSPSGRGRGQPQHF	TGTGCCTGGAGTCCGTCTGGGAGGGGGCGCGGACAGCCCCAGCATTTT
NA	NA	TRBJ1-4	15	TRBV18	CASSPPLGQNEKLFF	TGTGCCAGCTCACCACCGTTAGGACAGAATGAAAAACTGTTTTTT
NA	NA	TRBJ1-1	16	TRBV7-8	CASSLSGGARGTEAFF	TGTGCCAGCAGCTTAAGTGGGGGGGCGCGAGGGACTGAAGCTTTCTTT
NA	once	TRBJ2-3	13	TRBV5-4	CASSLDRTDTQYF	TGTGCCAGCAGCTTGGACCGCACAGATACGCAGTATTTT
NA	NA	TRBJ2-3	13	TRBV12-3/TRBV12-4	CASSFKITDTQYF	TGTGCCAGCAGTTTTAAGATCACAGATACGCAGTATTTT
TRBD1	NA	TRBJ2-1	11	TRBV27	CASSDRDEQFF	TGTGCCAGCAGTGACAGGGACGAGCAGTTCTTC
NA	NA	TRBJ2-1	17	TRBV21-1	CASSKEEIGQRPNEQFF	TGTGCCAGCAGCAAAGAAGAGATAGGACAGAGACCTAATGAGCAGTTCTTC
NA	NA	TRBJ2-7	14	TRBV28	CASSRQVISYEQYF	TGTGCCAGCAGCCGACAGGTGATTTCCTACGAGCAGTACTTC
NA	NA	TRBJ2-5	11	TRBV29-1	CSVLTSETQYF	TGCAGCGTGCTGACTTCGGAGACCCAGTACTTC
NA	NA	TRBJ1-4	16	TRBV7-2	CASSPVGYPTNEKLFF	TGTGCCAGCAGTCCGGTCGGGTACCCAACTAATGAAAAACTGTTTTTT